Presented here are 15 T cell receptor beta chains from one specimen sequenced in a study of T cells of healthy individuals. MiXCR, run by TCRdb on the 5' RACE reads, gives a single entry per CDR3 protein. The table shows nearly 100,000 distinct CDR3 sequences, with about 16% occurring only once. Every receptor here comes from a human donor in good health.

This clonotype was counted between two and nine times. The chain combines TRBV9 with TRBJ2-7; TRBD1 matches at 7 bases. V trimming: 3 bases; J trimming: 4 bases; junction bases outside the gene matches: 10. CDR3 length: 15 residues. Germline CDR1 SGDLS, CDR2 YYNGEE. CDR3 in amino acids: CASSARGGGSYEQYF. The CDR3 nucleotides are TGTGCCAGCAGCGCCCGAGGGGGCGGTTCATACGAGCAGTACTTC.

The chain recombines TRBV12-3 or TRBV12-4 with TRBJ1-2, with 7 bases aligning to TRBD1. The CDR3 length is 14 residues. V shed 4 bases, J shed 8 bases, and the junction held 10 bases outside the gene matches. The CDR3 reads CASSSTGAVRGYTF. The CDR3 nucleotides are TGTGCCAGCAGTTCCACAGGGGCCGTGAGGGGCTACACCTTC.

V gene TRBV12-3 or TRBV12-4 combines with J gene TRBJ2-6; D is unresolved. The CDR3 loop spans 15 amino acids. V lost 1 base to trimming and J lost 0 bases, with 4 bases between them. CDR3 in amino acids: CASSLGSSGANVLTF. In DNA form, the CDR3 reads TGTGCCAGCAGTTTAGGTTCCTCTGGGGCCAACGTCCTGACTTTC.

Worth noting for this clonotype: This may be a read error: a much more frequent sequence differs by one nucleotide. The V and J genes are TRBV20-1 and TRBJ1-4; TRBD1 might be the D (6 bases). This CDR3 spans 14 amino acids. Germline V gives CDR1 DFQATT, CDR2 SNEGSKA (reference sequence). The CDR3: CGAEQGLTNEKLFF. CDR3 sequence (DNA): TGCGGTGCTGAACAGGGACTCACTAATGAAAAACTGTTTTTT.

Worth noting for this clonotype: At one end the junction does not follow the germline gene, possibly because of a read error. The rearrangement uses TRBV12-3 or TRBV12-4 and TRBJ2-1; the D is unclear. CDR3 size: 16 residues. CDR3 in DNA: TGTGCCAGCAGATTAGACGGGCGTTCGCTCTCCAATGAGCAGTTCTTC. Protein product: CASRLDGRSLSNEQFF.

This chain links TRBV3-1 with TRBJ1-6; D remains ambiguous. Germline CDR1 and CDR2: LGHDT and YNNKEL (reference sequence). The CDR3 length is 11 residues. With 0 bases removed from V and 16 bases from J, the gap between germline ends came to 7 bases. The CDR3 DNA follows: TGTGCCAGCAGCCAAGAGAAGGGTCTCCACTTT. Its translation: CASSQEKGLHF.

The V gene is TRBV6-6, the J gene TRBJ1-5; no reliable D call. CDR1 MNHNY and CDR2 SVGAGI come from the germline V gene (reference sequence). V dropped 5 bases and J dropped 4 bases, with 18 bases sitting between them. The CDR3 runs to 16 residues. The CDR3 DNA sequence: TGTGCCAGCAGTAACGATGGAAGGGTAGGGAATCAGCCCCAGCATTTT. Translated, it gives CASSNDGRVGNQPQHF.

This clonotype turned up a few times. The V and J genes are TRBV7-9 and TRBJ2-5; the D gene is possibly TRBD2 (5 bases). V was shortened by 4 bases and J by 3 bases, with 15 bases between the two germline ends. The CDR3 covers 15 residues. CDR1 is SEHNR and CDR2 is FQNEAQ in the germline V gene (reference sequence). As DNA, the CDR3 is TGTGCCAGCAGCTCCCCCAGTCTCGGGAAAGAGACCCAGTACTTC. As protein: CASSSPSLGKETQYF.

This chain links TRBV6-2 or TRBV6-3 with TRBJ2-1; 11 positions agree with TRBD2. The germline CDR1 and CDR2 sequences are MNHEY and SVGEGT. With 6 bases clipped from V and 7 bases from J, the junction kept 8 bases outside the gene matches. The CDR3 spans 15 residues. The CDR3 sequence is CASSTLAGEVNEQFF. The CDR3 DNA is TGTGCCAGCAGCACACTAGCGGGAGAAGTGAATGAGCAGTTCTTC.

This clonotype was seen only a few times. The chain recombines TRBV27 with TRBJ2-2; unclear D gene. CDR3 length: 15 amino acids. Germline values: CDR1 MNHEY, CDR2 SMNVEV (reference sequence). V lost 4 bases and J 5 bases, leaving 14 bases between the germline ends. DNA for the CDR3: TGTGCCAGCAGTTATTCCCCCTTAGCAACCGGGGAGCTGTTTTTT. This translates into CASSYSPLATGELFF.

This clonotype was found a few times. The J gene is TRBJ2-7, the V gene TRBV3-1; the match to TRBD1 covers 9 bases. The germline V gene encodes CDR1 LGHDT and CDR2 YNNKEL (reference sequence). With V trimmed by 1 base and J by 2 bases, 3 bases remained unmatched. The CDR3 is made up of 15 amino acids. CDR3 DNA sequence: TGTGCCAGCAGCCAAGCCGGGACAGGGACCTACGAGCAGTACTTC. Its protein is CASSQAGTGTYEQYF.

The sample holds many counts of this clonotype. The chain couples TRBV11-2 to TRBJ1-1; D is uncertain. The CDR3 sequence is 14 residues long. The V end was cut by 5 bases, the J end by 3 bases, with 13 bases between. From germline, CDR1 is SGHAT and CDR2 FQNNGV. CDR3 sequence reads: CASSREWRDTEAFF. CDR3 nucleotide sequence: TGTGCCAGCAGCAGGGAGTGGAGAGACACTGAAGCTTTCTTT.

The gene calls are TRBV4-3 and TRBJ2-7; D not certain. The CDR3 runs to 15 residues. V was pared by 1 base and J by 0 bases, with 10 bases between. Germline loops: CDR1 LGHNA, CDR2 YSLEER. The CDR3 loop is CASSQVVSSSYEQYF. The CDR3 nucleotides read TGCGCCAGCAGCCAAGTGGTCTCTAGCTCCTACGAGCAGTACTTC.

The chain has TRBV20-1 and TRBJ2-7; tentatively, D is TRBD2 (5 bases). The length of the CDR3 is 13 residues. V was trimmed by 3 bases and J by 3 bases, leaving 12 bases between them. Germline CDR1 is DFQATT and CDR2 is SNEGSKA (reference sequence). The CDR3 DNA reads TGCAGTGCTAGGGGCATCCGGGACTACGAGCAGTACTTC. Residues: CSARGIRDYEQYF.

This chain links TRBV6-5 with TRBJ2-7; 7 bases agree with TRBD1. CDR3 length: 15 amino acids. V gave up 6 bases and J gave up 6 bases; unmatched junction bases: 14. CDR1 is MNHEY, CDR2 SVGAGI, per germline. CDR3 in amino acids: CASSQYGQAGTEQYF. The DNA for the CDR3 is TGTGCCAGCAGCCAATACGGACAGGCCGGTACCGAGCAGTACTTC.